The clone carrying this TCR beta chain was found once. Its target is not known. The data were produced by immunoSEQ multiplex PCR, yet TCRdb's version contains in-frame clones alone and is incomplete. The sample holds some 1,600,000 clones, 98% seen once. The sample is drawn from a study of shared clonotypes between healthy human individuals. Study outcomes and limitations: Generation probabilities were higher for clonotypes shared across all four sorted-subset donors than for unshared ones. A limitation of the genetic and exposure-history diversity represented arose from few donors. Between a handful of donors, naive CD4 clonotypes were shared at a level of approximately 5%.

The CDR3 has 14 amino acids. The V end was cut by 6 bases, the J end by 0 bases, with 12 bases between. CDR1 MDHEN and CDR2 SYDVKM come from the germline V gene. Investigators divided CD4+ cells into CD45RA+ naive and CD45RA-negative memory subsets. This chain uses TRBV28 with TRBJ2-7; TRBD1 is a possible D gene (6 bases). The sequence was collected from a man aged 25-45 years in good health. Sequencing was performed on naive CD4+ T cells sorted from blood. Subset of the sample: CD45RA+ positively selected. CDR3 bases: TGTGCCAGCAGATACCAGGGGCTCTCCTACGAGCAGTACTTC. Translated, it gives CASRYQGLSYEQYF.